Listed below are T cell receptor beta chains from one sample, sequenced in a study of control samples from healthy donors and cancer patients. Sequencing used immunoSEQ multiplex PCR; TCRdb keeps in-frame clones, though not all of them. The sample carries about 130,000 clones, around nine tenths recorded once. The sample taken for sequencing was blood. The source of these receptors is a man between 45 and 60 years old in good health. The CDR3 runs from the conserved cysteine through the conserved F or W. Each record gives: J gene, V gene, clone size, CDR3 length, CDR3 protein. Only part of the rows carry a size: once, few, many, or a class if the clone is expanded.

j_call: TRBJ2-2
v_call: TRBV4-1
clone_size: -
cdr3_length: 16
cdr3_aa: CASSQRGTSNTGELFF

j_call: TRBJ1-4
v_call: TRBV19
clone_size: -
cdr3_length: 14
cdr3_aa: CASSISSGNEKLFF

j_call: TRBJ2-1
v_call: TRBV5-1
clone_size: -
cdr3_length: 14
cdr3_aa: CASSFRDSYNEQFF

j_call: TRBJ1-5
v_call: TRBV30
clone_size: -
cdr3_length: 14
cdr3_aa: CARNRGGNNQPQHF

j_call: TRBJ2-7
v_call: TRBV11-2
clone_size: -
cdr3_length: 14
cdr3_aa: CASSLDAGTTEQYF

j_call: TRBJ1-2
v_call: TRBV28
clone_size: -
cdr3_length: 17
cdr3_aa: CASRYIGTGGVRYGYTF

j_call: TRBJ2-3
v_call: TRBV19
clone_size: -
cdr3_length: 13
cdr3_aa: CASSHSGSDTQYF

j_call: TRBJ1-2
v_call: TRBV18
clone_size: -
cdr3_length: 16
cdr3_aa: CASSTATPSPNYGYTF

j_call: TRBJ2-4
v_call: TRBV9
clone_size: -
cdr3_length: 16
cdr3_aa: CASSVSGLEDKNIQYF

j_call: TRBJ2-7
v_call: TRBV6-5
clone_size: -
cdr3_length: 14
cdr3_aa: CASRDPGTGWEQYF

j_call: TRBJ1-6
v_call: TRBV2
clone_size: -
cdr3_length: 15
cdr3_aa: CASSVAGGWYSPLHF

j_call: TRBJ1-3
v_call: TRBV28
clone_size: -
cdr3_length: 14
cdr3_aa: CASKRDSSGNTIYF

j_call: TRBJ1-2
v_call: TRBV2
clone_size: -
cdr3_length: 15
cdr3_aa: CASSLGQGINYGYTF

j_call: TRBJ2-1
v_call: TRBV9
clone_size: -
cdr3_length: 14
cdr3_aa: CASSETQGPNEQFF

j_call: TRBJ2-1
v_call: TRBV24-1
clone_size: -
cdr3_length: 16
cdr3_aa: CATSDSSGERYNEQFF

j_call: TRBJ1-2
v_call: TRBV28
clone_size: -
cdr3_length: 11
cdr3_aa: CASSWRGVHTF

j_call: TRBJ2-2
v_call: TRBV11-2
clone_size: -
cdr3_length: 14
cdr3_aa: CASSPKTNTGELFF

j_call: TRBJ1-1
v_call: TRBV28
clone_size: -
cdr3_length: 15
cdr3_aa: CASSLRGPIGTEAFF

j_call: TRBJ1-5
v_call: TRBV5-1
clone_size: -
cdr3_length: 16
cdr3_aa: CASSPEGQGAGQPQHF

j_call: TRBJ2-1
v_call: TRBV2
clone_size: -
cdr3_length: 17
cdr3_aa: CASRRHGLAGERSEQFF

j_call: TRBJ2-5
v_call: TRBV5-5
clone_size: few
cdr3_length: 15
cdr3_aa: CASSSLGAPQETQYF

j_call: TRBJ1-1
v_call: TRBV7-8
clone_size: -
cdr3_length: 15
cdr3_aa: CASSLGHGTPTEAFF

j_call: TRBJ1-6
v_call: TRBV28
clone_size: -
cdr3_length: 15
cdr3_aa: CASRRQGGTDSPLHF

j_call: TRBJ2-1
v_call: TRBV7-2
clone_size: -
cdr3_length: 14
cdr3_aa: CASSRTGAYNEQFF

j_call: TRBJ1-6
v_call: TRBV4-1
clone_size: -
cdr3_length: 14
cdr3_aa: CASSQEAGGSPLHF

j_call: TRBJ2-1
v_call: TRBV7-2
clone_size: -
cdr3_length: 13
cdr3_aa: CASSLALYNEQFF

j_call: TRBJ2-1
v_call: TRBV27
clone_size: few
cdr3_length: 14
cdr3_aa: CASGGGAGYNEQFF

j_call: TRBJ2-3
v_call: TRBV4-1
clone_size: -
cdr3_length: 14
cdr3_aa: CASSRGVGGDTQYF

j_call: TRBJ1-5
v_call: TRBV3-1/TRBV3-2
clone_size: -
cdr3_length: 12
cdr3_aa: CASSGPNQPQHF

j_call: TRBJ2-5
v_call: TRBV12-3/TRBV12-4
clone_size: -
cdr3_length: 11
cdr3_aa: CASSLRETQYF

j_call: TRBJ2-3
v_call: TRBV20-1
clone_size: -
cdr3_length: 14
cdr3_aa: CSASLRSSTDTQYF

j_call: TRBJ2-3
v_call: TRBV28
clone_size: few
cdr3_length: 17
cdr3_aa: CASSLLRLADNTDTQYF

j_call: TRBJ2-5
v_call: TRBV6-6
clone_size: -
cdr3_length: 14
cdr3_aa: CASSYHRQGETQYF

j_call: TRBJ2-7
v_call: TRBV6-1
clone_size: -
cdr3_length: 15
cdr3_aa: CASSETLGGVYEQYF

j_call: TRBJ2-1
v_call: TRBV25-1
clone_size: once
cdr3_length: 13
cdr3_aa: CASEPGLGNEQFF

j_call: TRBJ2-7
v_call: TRBV10-3
clone_size: -
cdr3_length: 11
cdr3_aa: CAIRGGYEQYF

j_call: TRBJ1-2
v_call: TRBV4-1
clone_size: -
cdr3_length: 19
cdr3_aa: CASSQQILTDRQINYGYTF

j_call: TRBJ2-1
v_call: TRBV11-1
clone_size: -
cdr3_length: 14
cdr3_aa: CASSLGTRDNEQFF

j_call: TRBJ2-1
v_call: TRBV11-2
clone_size: few
cdr3_length: 16
cdr3_aa: CASSLTRGGSYNEQFF

j_call: TRBJ1-2
v_call: TRBV14
clone_size: -
cdr3_length: 16
cdr3_aa: CASSQDHKGRGYGYTF

j_call: TRBJ1-2
v_call: TRBV6-6
clone_size: -
cdr3_length: 13
cdr3_aa: CASSKGQEYGYTF

j_call: TRBJ2-5
v_call: TRBV24-1
clone_size: -
cdr3_length: 12
cdr3_aa: CATSDFRETQYF

j_call: TRBJ2-1
v_call: TRBV2
clone_size: -
cdr3_length: 13
cdr3_aa: CASTEGRRDEQFF

j_call: TRBJ1-1
v_call: TRBV6-1
clone_size: many
cdr3_length: 15
cdr3_aa: CASSESGARGTEAFF

j_call: TRBJ2-5
v_call: TRBV5-1
clone_size: -
cdr3_length: 20
cdr3_aa: CASSLVPPGTSGGAQETQYF

j_call: TRBJ2-2
v_call: TRBV7-8
clone_size: -
cdr3_length: 17
cdr3_aa: CASSLDPAKANTGELFF

j_call: TRBJ2-1
v_call: TRBV27
clone_size: -
cdr3_length: 16
cdr3_aa: CASSLIRTGGYNEQFF

j_call: TRBJ1-2
v_call: TRBV5-5
clone_size: -
cdr3_length: 13
cdr3_aa: CASSSQEFYGYTF

j_call: TRBJ2-1
v_call: TRBV7-2
clone_size: -
cdr3_length: 15
cdr3_aa: CASRFRRSPYNEQFF

j_call: TRBJ2-7
v_call: TRBV20-1
clone_size: -
cdr3_length: 13
cdr3_aa: CSASPGRLHEQYF

j_call: TRBJ2-5
v_call: TRBV10-2
clone_size: -
cdr3_length: 13
cdr3_aa: CASSGQGGETQYF

j_call: TRBJ2-5
v_call: TRBV24-1
clone_size: once
cdr3_length: 15
cdr3_aa: CATSELQGLMETQYF

j_call: TRBJ1-2
v_call: TRBV3-1/TRBV3-2
clone_size: -
cdr3_length: 16
cdr3_aa: CASSQGSLQGAGGYTF